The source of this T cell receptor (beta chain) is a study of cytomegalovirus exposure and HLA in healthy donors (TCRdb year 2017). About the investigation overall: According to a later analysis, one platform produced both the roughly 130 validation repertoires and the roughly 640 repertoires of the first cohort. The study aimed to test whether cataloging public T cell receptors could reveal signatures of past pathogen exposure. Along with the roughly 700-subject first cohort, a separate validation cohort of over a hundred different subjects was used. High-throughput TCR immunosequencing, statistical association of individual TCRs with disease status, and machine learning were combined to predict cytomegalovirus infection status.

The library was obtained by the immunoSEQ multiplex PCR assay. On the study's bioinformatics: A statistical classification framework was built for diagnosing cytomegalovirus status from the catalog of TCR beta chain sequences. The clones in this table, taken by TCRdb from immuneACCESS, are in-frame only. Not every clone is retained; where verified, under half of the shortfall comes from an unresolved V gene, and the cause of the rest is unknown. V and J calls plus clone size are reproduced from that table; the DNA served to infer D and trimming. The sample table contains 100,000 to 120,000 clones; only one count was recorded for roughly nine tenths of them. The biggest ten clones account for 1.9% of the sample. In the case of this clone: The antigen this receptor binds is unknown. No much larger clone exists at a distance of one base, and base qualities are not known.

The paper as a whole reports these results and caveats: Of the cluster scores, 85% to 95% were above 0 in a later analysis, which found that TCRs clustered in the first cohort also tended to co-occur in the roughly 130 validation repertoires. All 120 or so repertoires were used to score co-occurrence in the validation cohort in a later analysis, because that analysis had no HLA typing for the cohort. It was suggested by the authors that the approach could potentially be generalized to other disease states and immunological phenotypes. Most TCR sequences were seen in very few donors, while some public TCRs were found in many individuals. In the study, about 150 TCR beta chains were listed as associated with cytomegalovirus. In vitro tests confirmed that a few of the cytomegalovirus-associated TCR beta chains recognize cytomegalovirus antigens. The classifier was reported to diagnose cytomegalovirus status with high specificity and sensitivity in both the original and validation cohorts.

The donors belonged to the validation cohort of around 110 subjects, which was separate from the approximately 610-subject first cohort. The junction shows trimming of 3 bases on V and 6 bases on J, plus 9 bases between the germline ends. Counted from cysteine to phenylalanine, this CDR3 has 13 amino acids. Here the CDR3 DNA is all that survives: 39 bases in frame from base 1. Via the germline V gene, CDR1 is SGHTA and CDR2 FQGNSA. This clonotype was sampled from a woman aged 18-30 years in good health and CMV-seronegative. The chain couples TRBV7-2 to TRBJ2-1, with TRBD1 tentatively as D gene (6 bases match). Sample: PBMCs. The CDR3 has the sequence CASSLARGNEQFF. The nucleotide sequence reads TGTGCCAGCAGCTTGGCCAGGGGCAATGAGCAGTTCTTC.